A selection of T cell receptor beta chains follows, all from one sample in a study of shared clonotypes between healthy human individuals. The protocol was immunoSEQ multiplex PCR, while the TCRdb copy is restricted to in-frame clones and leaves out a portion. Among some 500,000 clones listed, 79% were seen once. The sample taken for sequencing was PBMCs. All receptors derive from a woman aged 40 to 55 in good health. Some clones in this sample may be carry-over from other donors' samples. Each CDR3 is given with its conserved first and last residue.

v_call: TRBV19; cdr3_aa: CASSIPGLAGGNTGELFF
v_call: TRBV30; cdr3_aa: CAWEEGETQYF
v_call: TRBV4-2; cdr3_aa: CASSPGSRPNDNEQFF
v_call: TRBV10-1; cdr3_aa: CASYNRGGGTQYF
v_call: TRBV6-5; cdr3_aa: CASSRQASSGNTIYF
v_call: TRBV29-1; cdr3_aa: CSVERDGGTYEQYF
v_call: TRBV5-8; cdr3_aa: CASSYSGKETQYF
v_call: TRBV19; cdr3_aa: CASRTGNHQPQHF
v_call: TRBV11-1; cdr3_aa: CVSSQGPSYEQYF
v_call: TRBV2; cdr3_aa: CASSPDISGANVLTF
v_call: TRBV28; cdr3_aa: CASSYRTPGGNTIYF
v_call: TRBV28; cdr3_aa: CASRLRAGVNYGYTF
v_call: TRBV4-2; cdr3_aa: CASSQDPATGNSPLHF
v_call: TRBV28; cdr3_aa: CASSRRDRGLQPQHF
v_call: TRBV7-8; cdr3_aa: CASSLAFRNEQFF
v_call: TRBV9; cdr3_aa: CASSVGGRRSYEQYF
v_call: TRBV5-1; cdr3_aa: CASSVREWDEKLFF
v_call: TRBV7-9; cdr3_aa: CASSFPGRTSTDTQYF
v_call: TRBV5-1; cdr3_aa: CASSRDVHEQYF
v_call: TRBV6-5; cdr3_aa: CASSYGRKGETQYF
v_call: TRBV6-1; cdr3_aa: CASSLAGAYEQYF
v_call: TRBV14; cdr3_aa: CASSHRGMAFF
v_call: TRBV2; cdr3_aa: CASSEAGQGGWIVYEQYF
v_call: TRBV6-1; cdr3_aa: CASSEVAENIQYF
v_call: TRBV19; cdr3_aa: CATNPRPLALGEQFF
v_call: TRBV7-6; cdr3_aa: CASSLVAGGAGAQYF
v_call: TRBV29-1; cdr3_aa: CSVEQGGTGELFF
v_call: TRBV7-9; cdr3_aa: CASSVGQGYEQYF
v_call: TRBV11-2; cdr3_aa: CASSPRDSLGAFF
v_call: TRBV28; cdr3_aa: CASSFWGPTAFF
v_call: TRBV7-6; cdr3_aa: CASSLGRTENEKLFF
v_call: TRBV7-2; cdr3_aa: CASTPGTANTEAFF
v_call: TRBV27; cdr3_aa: CASSFDGRNQPQHF
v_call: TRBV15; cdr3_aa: CATSRGGTGEDTQYF
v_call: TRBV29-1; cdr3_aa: CSVDDRELGGYTF
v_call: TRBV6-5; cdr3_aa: CASSTGTGSSEQYF
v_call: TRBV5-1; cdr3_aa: CASSEFTGANVLTF
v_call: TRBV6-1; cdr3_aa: CASQLGTTSYEQYF
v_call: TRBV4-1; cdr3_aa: CASSRVWGFSGNTIYF
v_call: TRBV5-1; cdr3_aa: CASSLGGPADTQYF
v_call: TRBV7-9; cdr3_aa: CASSQAAVGGYEQYF
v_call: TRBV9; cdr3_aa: CASSVEHIFTDTQYF
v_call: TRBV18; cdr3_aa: CASSLPGDTQYF
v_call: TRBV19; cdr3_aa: CARTSGSTDTQYF
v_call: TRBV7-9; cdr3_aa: CASSRRFFRDSQETQYF